This passage covers 21 T cell receptor beta chains from one sample sequenced in a study of blood T cell repertoires in COVID-19. Libraries were prepared by immunoSEQ multiplex PCR; TCRdb keeps only in-frame clonotypes and omits some of them. The data show some 50,000 clones, 84% seen once. Sequencing was done on a sample of peripheral blood. The source is a man aged 45-65 years with acute or convalescent COVID-19.

The chain is built from TRBV10-3 and TRBJ2-3; 11 bases fit TRBD2. The CDR3 runs to 15 residues. Trimming removed 10 bases from V and 0 bases from J; junction bases left unmatched: 6. Per germline, CDR1 ENHRY and CDR2 SYGVKD. CDR3 sequence (DNA): TGTGCCACCTGGACTAGCGGGCCTAGCACAGATACGCAGTATTTT. It codes for CATWTSGPSTDTQYF.

The chain recombines TRBV18 with TRBJ1-3, with 8 bases aligning to TRBD1. With 5 bases clipped from V and 0 bases from J, the junction kept 12 bases outside the gene matches. The CDR3 is 18 amino acids. Germline V gives CDR1 KGHSH, CDR2 LQKENI. The CDR3 protein is CASSSTGTGPRSGNTIYF. The CDR3 nucleotides read TGTGCCAGCTCATCCACCGGGACAGGACCTCGCTCTGGAAACACCATATATTTT.

The chain combines TRBV12-3 or TRBV12-4 with TRBJ1-5; D unresolved. The CDR3 covers 12 residues. V was trimmed by 8 bases and J by 0 bases, leaving 5 bases between them. The CDR3 sequence: CASRDSNQPQHF. CDR3 bases: TGTGCCAGCCGGGATAGCAATCAGCCCCAGCATTTT.

CDR3 DNA sequence: TGTGCCAGCTCTGACGGGAACTATGGCTACACCTTC. Amino acids: CASSDGNYGYTF. The chain uses TRBV7-9 and TRBJ1-2, with D hard to call. This CDR3 spans 12 amino acids. Trimming removed 8 bases at V and 2 bases at J, with 9 bases between. The germline V gene has CDR1 SEHNR and CDR2 FQNEAQ (reference sequence).

The rearrangement joins TRBV18 to TRBJ2-2; 7 positions match TRBD2. CDR1 and CDR2 from the germline V gene are KGHSH and LQKENI. This CDR3 is 14 amino acids long. V gave up 3 bases and J gave up 3 bases; unmatched junction bases: 1. Written as DNA, the CDR3 is TGTGCCAGCTCACCTGCGGGAGACACCGGGGAGCTGTTTTTT. Translation gives CASSPAGDTGELFF.

In DNA, the CDR3 is TGTGCCAGCAGCCCCTGGGACAGGGAAAGTGGCTACACCTTC. This encodes CASSPWDRESGYTF. This chain joins TRBV11-2 and TRBJ1-2, with TRBD1 matching over 9 bases. Germline CDR1 reads SGHAT; CDR2 reads FQNNGV. After removal of 5 bases from V and 7 bases from J, the junction contained 8 bases not matched to a gene. The CDR3 totals 14 residues.

This clone was observed once. The chain uses TRBV6-5 and TRBJ2-1; TRBD1 aligns across 7 bases. After removal of 4 bases from V and 6 bases from J, the junction contained 3 bases not matched to a gene. The germline gives CDR1 MNHEY, CDR2 SVGAGI. The CDR3 runs 13 residues. As DNA, the CDR3 is TGTGCCAGCAGTTGGGGGACAGCCAATGAGCAGTTCTTC. Its translation: CASSWGTANEQFF.

The chain couples TRBV9 to TRBJ2-3; 10 bases match TRBD2. The germline CDR1 and CDR2 sequences are SGDLS and YYNGEE. Unmatched junction bases numbered 12, after V lost 3 bases and J lost 5 bases. The CDR3 is 17 amino acids. DNA for the CDR3: TGTGCCAGCAGCGCGTATAGCGGGGGGCCTGGAAAAGATACGCAGTATTTT. Protein product: CASSAYSGGPGKDTQYF.

This clone was picked up one time. The chain joins TRBV20-1 to TRBJ2-2, with 10 bases matching TRBD2. Germline assignment: CDR1 DFQATT and CDR2 SNEGSKA (reference sequence). V was clipped by 3 bases and J by 4 bases; unmatched bases: 14. The CDR3 has 18 amino acids. CDR3: CSASFGPAGGQGTGELFF. The CDR3 nucleotides are TGCAGTGCTAGTTTTGGTCCAGCGGGGGGGCAAGGCACCGGGGAGCTGTTTTTT.

This rearrangement joins TRBV28 to TRBJ1-6; TRBD1 aligns across 8 bases. The CDR3 length is 16 residues. The V gene end was trimmed by 4 bases and the J gene end by 10 bases; junction bases not matched to a gene: 12. The germline CDR1 and CDR2 sequences are MDHEN and SYDVKM. CDR3 nucleotide sequence: TGTGCCAGCAGTTCGATCAGGGGGCAGGGTAGATCACCCCTCCACTTT. Amino acids: CASSSIRGQGRSPLHF. The full variable domain, its missing parts supplied by reference TRBV28 and TRBJ1-6, is DVKVTQSSRYLVKRTGEKVFLECVQDMDHENMFWYRQDPGLGLRLIYFSYDVKMKEKGDIPEGYSVSREKKERFSLILESASTNQTSMYLCASSSIRGQGRSPLHFGNGTRLTVT.

The count of this clone is one. The rearrangement joins TRBV27 to TRBJ2-7; 8 nucleotides line up with TRBD2. The CDR3 has 16 residues. With V trimmed by 5 bases and J by 3 bases, 12 bases remained unmatched. Germline CDR1 MNHEY, CDR2 SMNVEV (reference sequence). The CDR3 loop reads CASSPRLASKVYEQYF. DNA for the CDR3: TGTGCCAGCAGTCCACGACTAGCGTCGAAGGTCTACGAGCAGTACTTC.

The V call is TRBV5-6, the J call TRBJ1-2, with D perhaps matching TRBD1 (5 bases). Trimming left V 1 base short and J 2 bases short, with 6 bases between. This CDR3 region has 13 residues. Germline assignment: CDR1 SGHDT and CDR2 YYEEEE. The CDR3 loop reads CASSLNRNYGYTF. For the CDR3, the DNA is TGTGCCAGCAGCTTGAACAGGAACTATGGCTACACCTTC.

The genes are TRBV4-1 and TRBJ1-2; 8 nucleotides align to TRBD1. The CDR3 loop spans 14 amino acids. Per germline, CDR1 MGHRA and CDR2 YSYEKL. With 3 bases clipped from V and 3 bases from J, the junction kept 3 bases outside the gene matches. The CDR3 protein is CASSHLGQDYGYTF. CDR3 sequence (DNA): TGCGCCAGCAGCCACTTGGGACAGGACTATGGCTACACCTTC.

With respect to this clone: One end of the junction is discordant with germline, which a read error may explain. The gene calls are TRBV28 and TRBJ1-5; 7 nucleotides agree with TRBD1. The CDR3 runs to 12 residues. The germline V gene has CDR1 MDHEN and CDR2 SYDVKM. The CDR3 bases are TGTGCCAGCAGCCCGGGACAGAAGACGCTGTGTTTT. It is translated as CASSPGQKTLCF.

This clone came up once. The J gene is TRBJ2-7, the V gene TRBV19; D perhaps matches TRBD2 (5 bases). The CDR3 is made up of 10 amino acids. Germline CDR1 LNHDA, CDR2 SQIVND (reference sequence). V lost 10 bases and J 1 base, leaving 5 bases between the germline ends. The CDR3 bases are TGTGCCACGGGGTCCTACGAGCAGTACTTC. Amino acid sequence: CATGSYEQYF.

CDR3 coding DNA: TGTGCCAGCAGCTCGAGTCTGGGACTCACAGATACGCAGTATTTT. It yields the protein CASSSSLGLTDTQYF. The rearrangement uses TRBV5-4 and TRBJ2-3; a weak D match, TRBD2 (6 bases). Trimming cost V 3 bases and J 2 bases, with 13 bases left between them. Per germline, CDR1 SGHNT and CDR2 YYREEE (reference sequence). The CDR3 contains 15 residues.

This clone was observed a handful of times. The V and J genes are TRBV9 and TRBJ2-2; a weak D match, TRBD1 (6 bases). V was clipped by 2 bases and J by 1 base, with 9 bases between them. Germline-derived CDR1 and CDR2 are SGDLS and YYNGEE. CDR3 size: 15 residues. Here the CDR3 DNA reads TGTGCCAGCAGCGTCACAGGGTTGAACACCGGGGAGCTGTTTTTT. As protein: CASSVTGLNTGELFF.

This sequence joins TRBV11-2 and TRBJ2-2; D gene ambiguous. The CDR3 runs 11 residues. V dropped 5 bases and J dropped 7 bases, with 5 bases sitting between them. Germline CDR1 SGHAT, CDR2 FQNNGV. DNA of the CDR3: TGTGCCAGCAGCCGCTACGGGGAGCTGTTTTTT. Its translation is CASSRYGELFF.

The chain has TRBV7-9 and TRBJ2-7; no reliable D call. V was trimmed by 5 bases and J by 9 bases, leaving 17 bases between them. Germline assignment: CDR1 SEHNR and CDR2 FQNEAQ (reference sequence). CDR3 length: 13 residues. The CDR3 sequence is CASSPYGTVGQYF. The CDR3 DNA follows: TGTGCCAGCAGCCCGTACGGTACGGTCGGGCAGTACTTC.

This chain joins TRBV24-1 and TRBJ1-5; the D is unclear. CDR3 size: 14 residues. Trimming took 5 bases from V and 5 from J, leaving 12 bases between them. Per the germline V gene, CDR1 is KGHDR and CDR2 is SFDVKD. The CDR3 protein is CATSGSQSHQPQHF. As DNA, the CDR3 is TGTGCCACCAGTGGGAGTCAATCCCATCAGCCCCAGCATTTT.

V usage is TRBV5-4 and J usage is TRBJ2-7; D possibly corresponds to TRBD2 (6 bases). Per the germline V gene, CDR1 is SGHNT and CDR2 is YYREEE (reference sequence). Trimming pared 2 bases from V and 9 bases from J, leaving 12 bases between. The CDR3 has 12 residues. CDR3 bases: TGTGCCAGCAGCTTCGGAGGGGTTGGGCAGTACTTC. Its protein is CASSFGGVGQYF.